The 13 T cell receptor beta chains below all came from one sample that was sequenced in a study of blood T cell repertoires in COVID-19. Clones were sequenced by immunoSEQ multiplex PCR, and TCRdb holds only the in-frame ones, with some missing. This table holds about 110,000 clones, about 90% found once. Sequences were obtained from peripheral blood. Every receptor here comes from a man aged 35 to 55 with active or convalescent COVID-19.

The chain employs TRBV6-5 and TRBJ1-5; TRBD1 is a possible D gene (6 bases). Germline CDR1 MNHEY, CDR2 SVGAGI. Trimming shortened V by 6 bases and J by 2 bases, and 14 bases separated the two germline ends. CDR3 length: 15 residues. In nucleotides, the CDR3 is TGTGCCAGCAGCCCGGAGGGGGGGGGCAATCAGCCCCAGCATTTT. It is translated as CASSPEGGGNQPQHF.

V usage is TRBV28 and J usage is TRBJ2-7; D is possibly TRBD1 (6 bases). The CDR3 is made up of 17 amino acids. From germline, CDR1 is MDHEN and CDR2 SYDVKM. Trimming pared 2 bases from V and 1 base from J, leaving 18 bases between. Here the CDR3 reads CASSLAGAQSPSYEQYF. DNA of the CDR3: TGTGCCAGCAGTTTAGCAGGGGCCCAGTCCCCATCCTACGAGCAGTACTTC.

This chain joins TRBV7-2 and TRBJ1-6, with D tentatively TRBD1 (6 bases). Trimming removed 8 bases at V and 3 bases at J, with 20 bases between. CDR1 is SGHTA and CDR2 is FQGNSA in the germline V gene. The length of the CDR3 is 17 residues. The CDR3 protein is CASGSLRAGDYNSPLHF. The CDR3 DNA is TGTGCCAGCGGATCCTTAAGGGCAGGGGACTATAATTCACCCCTCCACTTT.

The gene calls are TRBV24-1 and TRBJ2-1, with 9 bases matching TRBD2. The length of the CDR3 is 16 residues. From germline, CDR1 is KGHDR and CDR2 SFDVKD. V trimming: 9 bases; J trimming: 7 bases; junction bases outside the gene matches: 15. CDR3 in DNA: TGTGCCACCCGGGGGAGTGCGGGACTAGCTAAGAATGAGCAGTTCTTC. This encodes CATRGSAGLAKNEQFF.

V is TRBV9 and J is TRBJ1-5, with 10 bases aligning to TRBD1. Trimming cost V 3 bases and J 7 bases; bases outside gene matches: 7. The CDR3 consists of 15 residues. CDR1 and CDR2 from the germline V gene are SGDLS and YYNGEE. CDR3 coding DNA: TGTGCCAGCAGCGGGGGACAGGGGTCAGGGCAGCCCCAGCATTTT. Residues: CASSGGQGSGQPQHF.

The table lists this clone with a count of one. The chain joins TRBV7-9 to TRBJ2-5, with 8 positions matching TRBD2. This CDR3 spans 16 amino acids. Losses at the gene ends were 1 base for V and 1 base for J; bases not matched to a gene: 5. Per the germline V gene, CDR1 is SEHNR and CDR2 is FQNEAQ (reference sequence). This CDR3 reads CASSLGSSGSQETQYF. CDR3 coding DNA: TGTGCCAGCAGCTTAGGATCTAGCGGGTCCCAAGAGACCCAGTACTTC.

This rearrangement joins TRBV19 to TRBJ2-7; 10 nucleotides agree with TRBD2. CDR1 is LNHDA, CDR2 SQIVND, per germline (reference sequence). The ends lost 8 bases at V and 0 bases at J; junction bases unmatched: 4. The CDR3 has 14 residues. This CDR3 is CASALAGSSYEQYF. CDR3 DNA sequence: TGTGCCAGTGCACTAGCGGGAAGCTCCTACGAGCAGTACTTC.

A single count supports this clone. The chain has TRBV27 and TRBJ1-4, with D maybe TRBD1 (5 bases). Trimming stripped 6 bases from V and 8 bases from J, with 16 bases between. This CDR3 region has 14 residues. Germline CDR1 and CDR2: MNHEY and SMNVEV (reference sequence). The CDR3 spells CASRRRQGDEKLFF. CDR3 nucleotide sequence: TGTGCCAGCAGGCGAAGGCAGGGCGACGAAAAACTGTTTTTT.

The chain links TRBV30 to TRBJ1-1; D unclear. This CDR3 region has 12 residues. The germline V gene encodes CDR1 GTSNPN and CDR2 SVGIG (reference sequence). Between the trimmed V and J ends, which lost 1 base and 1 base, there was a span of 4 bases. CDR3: CAWSAGNTEAFF. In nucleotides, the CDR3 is TGTGCCTGGAGTGCAGGGAACACTGAAGCTTTCTTT.

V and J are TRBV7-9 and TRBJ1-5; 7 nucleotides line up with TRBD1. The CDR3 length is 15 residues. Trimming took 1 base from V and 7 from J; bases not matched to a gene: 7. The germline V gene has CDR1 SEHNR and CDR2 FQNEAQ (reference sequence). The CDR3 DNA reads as TGTGCCAGCAGCTTAGAAGGCACAGGGGTCCAGCCCCAGCATTTT. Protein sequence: CASSLEGTGVQPQHF.

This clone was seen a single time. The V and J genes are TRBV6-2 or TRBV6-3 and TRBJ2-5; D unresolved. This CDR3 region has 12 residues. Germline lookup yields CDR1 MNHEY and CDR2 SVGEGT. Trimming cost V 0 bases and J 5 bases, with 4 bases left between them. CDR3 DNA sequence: TGTGCCAGCAGTTACTCTGGCGAGACCCAGTACTTC. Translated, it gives CASSYSGETQYF.

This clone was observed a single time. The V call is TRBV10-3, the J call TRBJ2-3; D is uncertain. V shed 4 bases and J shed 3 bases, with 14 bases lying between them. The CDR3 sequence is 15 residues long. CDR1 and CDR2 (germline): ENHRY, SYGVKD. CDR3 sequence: CAISVAAVLTDTQYF. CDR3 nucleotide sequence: TGTGCCATCAGTGTAGCAGCCGTTCTAACAGATACGCAGTATTTT.

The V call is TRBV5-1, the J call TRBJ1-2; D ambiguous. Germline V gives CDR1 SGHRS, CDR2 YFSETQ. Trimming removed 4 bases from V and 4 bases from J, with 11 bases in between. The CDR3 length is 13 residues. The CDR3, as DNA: TGCGCCAGCAGCCTAGAAACGGCCTATGGCTACACCTTC. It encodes CASSLETAYGYTF.